This T cell receptor beta chain was identified in a study of blood T cells in healthy people across ages (dated by TCRdb to about 2015). Turning to the overall study: In model experiments, template switching captured about one uniquely barcoded TCR beta cDNA molecule for every two T cells. To track age-related changes in TCR beta repertoire diversity, the study relied on deep sequencing normalized with unique cDNA molecular identifiers. Four age groups were formed from the donors: young (average 16 years), middle-aged (around 37), aged (about 68) and long-lived (about 80). To avoid experimental bias, donors of different ages were distributed randomly across sequencing lanes. Using the same blood draw, the study looked at two additional independent replicas of 1 million unique cDNA reads for two donors, one aged 18 to 29 and the other aged 80 or older. Results the study describes overall, beyond this receptor: There was a strong correlation between observed TCR beta diversity and the percentage of naive T cells measured by flow cytometry. Total diversity estimates from one million sequenced T cells were considered lower bounds and underestimates. Observed TCR beta diversity per million T cells fell roughly linearly with age, and a significant reduction was already apparent by age approximately 40. Compared with the aged group, the long-lived group had more naive CD4+ T cells, fewer expanded clones and increased TCR diversity, a pattern suggesting age selection. Because the CMV infection status of the donors was unknown, age-related changes in expanded clonotypes may potentially have been confounded. Since profiling was done on bulk unsorted PBMCs, naive and antigen-experienced compartments could not be conclusively compared.

Library construction relied on 5' RACE. The sequencer listed for this sample is Illumina HiSeq 2500. The second PCR ran for about 6 to 12 cycles and used a J-beta primer mix along with a sample-barcoded 5' primer. A unique molecular identifier was introduced onto each TCR beta cDNA molecule by a template-switch 5' adaptor carrying 12 random nucleotides. Each sample yielded at least 2.5 million CDR3-containing paired-end reads. All of the RNA was converted into first-strand cDNA using the Mint cDNA synthesis kit, with a TRBC-specific oligonucleotide serving as the primer. All cDNA was treated with uracil-DNA glycosylase and then went through a first 18-cycle PCR with the universal primers M1SS and BC2_uni_R. Under the source paper's analysis protocol: For normalization, 1 million high-quality reads were randomly selected from each sample, with every read carrying a distinct molecular identifier. Instead of being binned into consensus sequences, reads with shared molecular identifiers were discarded. CDR3 identification, clonotype clustering and error correction used MiTCR with a Q25 quality threshold and the strictest error-elimination algorithm. A nonparametric unseen species model using Euler transformation provided a lower-bound estimate of total TCR beta diversity. TCRdb took the public reads, trimmed them with fastp at Q25, ran MiXCR for clone calling and kept in-frame beta chains. Each CDR3 protein gets just one entry, which takes the most common genes and DNA from the rows behind it. For this entry, the V and J calls and clone size follow TCRdb and not the study's own pipeline. The sample table records 1.2 million to 1.5 million distinct CDR3 sequences; roughly 59% of these occur just once. The ten biggest clones cover 5% to 7% of the sample.

Systemically healthy Caucasian individuals from Russia, 35 to 50 in total and aged about 6 to 100 years, were included as donors. Ten milliliters of peripheral blood were drawn from each donor into EDTA-treated Vacutainer tubes. Ficoll-Paque density-gradient centrifugation was used to isolate PBMCs, with at least 6.5 million per sample. Trizol reagent was used to extract total RNA from the PBMCs, yielding at least 5 micrograms per sample. The percentages of naive CD45RAhigh/CD27high T cells were determined by flow cytometry on a PBMC aliquot from every donor. Clipping removes 6 bases from V and 4 bases from J, with 8 as the unmatched junction base count. From its cysteine to its phenylalanine, the CDR3 spans 16 amino acids. Left in the record is the CDR3 DNA by itself, 48 bases read in frame from the first base. From the germline V gene (reference sequence), CDR1 is DFQATT and CDR2 is SNEGSKA. The sample holds one count of this clonotype. The specificity of this receptor is unknown. The input lacks base qualities; no much larger clone sits a single base away.

The sequence was obtained from a young man in good health. The specimen sequenced was blood. This chain joins TRBV20-1 to TRBJ2-1, and 14 junctional nucleotides match TRBD2. The DNA reads as follows: TGCAGTGCCGACCGGACTAGCGGGGGGCTTTACAATGAGCAGTTCTTC. This gives the protein CSADRTSGGLYNEQFF.